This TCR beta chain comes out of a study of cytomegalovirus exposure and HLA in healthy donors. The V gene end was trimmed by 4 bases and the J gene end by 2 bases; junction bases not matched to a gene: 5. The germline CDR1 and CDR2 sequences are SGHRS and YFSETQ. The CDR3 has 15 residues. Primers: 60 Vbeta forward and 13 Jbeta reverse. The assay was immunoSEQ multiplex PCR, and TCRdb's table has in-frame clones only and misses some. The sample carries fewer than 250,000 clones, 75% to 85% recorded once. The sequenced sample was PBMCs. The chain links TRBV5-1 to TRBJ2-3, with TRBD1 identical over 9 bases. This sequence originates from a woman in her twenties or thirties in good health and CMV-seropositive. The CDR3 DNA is TGCGCCAGCAGCGACGGGACAGGGAACACAGATACGCAGTATTTT. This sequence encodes CASSDGTGNTDTQYF.